This T cell receptor (beta chain) was observed in a study of a mutant IDH1 vaccine in newly diagnosed glioma. Whole-study context: Vaccinations were initiated 4-6 weeks following radiotherapy alone, or were given together with temozolomide cycles. Males made up about 62% and females about 40% of treated patients, whose mean age was around 40 years. Patients were pretreated with radiotherapy, temozolomide, or both, mostly both.

Points on this clone: The antigen is not known.

Sequencing was performed with immunoSEQ multiplex PCR; in TCRdb, only in-frame clones are kept and a portion is missing. The sample lists tens of thousands of clones, around 92% occurring once. Time point here: week 47, end of study. The investigators gave 300 ug of mutant IDH1 20-mer peptide in each vaccine dose, together with topical imiquimod. From germline, CDR1 is MNHNY and CDR2 SVGAGI (reference sequence). CDR3 size: 16 residues. Trimming at V came to 7 bases and at J to 5 bases, leaving 10 bases not matched to a gene. Study-level points and caveats: Top peripheral T cell clonotype shifts appeared unrelated to pseudoprogression.

Specimen: PBMCs, collected from a glioma patient whose treatment included an IDH1 peptide vaccine. This clonotype was obtained from a woman in her forties or fifties with glioma. The rearrangement joins TRBV6-6 to TRBJ2-2; 10 nucleotides align to TRBD2. The CDR3 DNA reads TGTGCCAGCAACCCCCCTTCTAGCGGGAGTACCGGGGAGCTGTTTTTT. Protein sequence: CASNPPSSGSTGELFF.